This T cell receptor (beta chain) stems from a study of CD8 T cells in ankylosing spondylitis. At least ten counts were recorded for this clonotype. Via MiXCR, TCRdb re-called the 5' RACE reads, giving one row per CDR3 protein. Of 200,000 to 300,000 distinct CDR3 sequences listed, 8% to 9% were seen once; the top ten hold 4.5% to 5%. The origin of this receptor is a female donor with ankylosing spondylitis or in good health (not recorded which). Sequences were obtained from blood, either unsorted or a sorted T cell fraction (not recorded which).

In nucleotides, the CDR3 is TGTGCCAGCAGCCGGCTAGCGGGGGCCTTGGAGCAGTACTTC. It specifies CASSRLAGALEQYF. The chain couples TRBV7-6 to TRBJ2-7; 10 bases map to TRBD2. CDR3 length equals 14 residues. V gave up 5 bases and J gave up 7 bases; unmatched junction bases: 8. Germline V gives CDR1 SGHVS, CDR2 FNYEAQ.